These T cell receptor beta chains were read from a single sample in a study of cytomegalovirus exposure and HLA in healthy donors. Clones were sequenced by immunoSEQ multiplex PCR, and TCRdb holds only the in-frame ones, with some missing. This listing includes some 72,000 clones. Sequenced material: PBMCs. These TCRs come from a man aged 40-55 years in good health and CMV-seronegative. The CDR3 runs from the conserved cysteine through the conserved F or W.

cdr3_aa,v_call
CASSESTGGFYNEQFF,TRBV10-1
CASSDRASEEQYF,TRBV7-6
CASSTGGDGYTF,TRBV28
CASSFDPTDEQYF,TRBV5-4
CASSEASGPGTEAFF,TRBV2
CASSSYPDRTNYGYTF,TRBV28
CASSDDSSLGYTF,TRBV6-1
CASSLAVIGGEVDTQYF,TRBV5-1
CASRLAGLSSYNEQFF,TRBV5-8
CATSRDRQGGYTF,TRBV15
CASSSEVQGVVYGYTF,TRBV19
CASSQDFGEATNEKLFF,TRBV4-3
CAINGAGRGSTYEQYF,TRBV10-3
CASGSGGDDEKLFF,TRBV6-5
CASSSGQTYNSPLHF,TRBV5-1
CASSLARYEQYF,TRBV5-6
CASSVDPRGNEQFF,TRBV5-1
CASSQGEEEETQYF,TRBV14
CASGRGRGTEAFF,TRBV2
CASSLDLSSYNEQFF,TRBV7-8
CASSLDSERSYEQYF,TRBV11-3
CASSPRGVVYNEQFF,TRBV4-3
CASSYSLQGMGKKLFF,TRBV6-5
CASSQDLTIYNEQFF,TRBV4-3
CASSEHLISPLHF,TRBV6-1
CATSGTEGQPQHF,TRBV4-1
CASSIRREVETQYF,TRBV19
CSAGVGAFF,TRBV20-1
CASSLDGRKNQPQHF,TRBV11-2
CASRIQGAGYNEQFF,TRBV6-1
CASSLVRQGGETQYF,TRBV5-6
CASSYYRAGEAFF,TRBV11-2
CATQPGHTQETQYF,TRBV19
CASSSTGDTIYF,TRBV7-9
CASRAGLANTYEQYF,TRBV5-1